This T cell receptor (beta chain) was documented in a study of control samples from healthy donors and cancer patients. Trimming left V 0 bases short and J 8 bases short, with 16 bases between. CDR1 is LGHNA, CDR2 YSLEER, per germline. This CDR3 has 15 amino acids. This table comes from immunoSEQ multiplex PCR, and its TCRdb copy is limited to in-frame clones, with some not included. The profile covers 110,000 or so clones, with 83% appearing a single time and less than 15% taken by the ten largest. Specimen: blood. This sequence was found in a woman in her forties or fifties in good health. The chain is built from TRBV4-3 and TRBJ1-2; D unresolved. Here the CDR3 reads CASSQDIPGVGGYTF. The CDR3 DNA sequence: TGCGCCAGCAGCCAAGATATCCCCGGGGTAGGCGGCTACACCTTC.